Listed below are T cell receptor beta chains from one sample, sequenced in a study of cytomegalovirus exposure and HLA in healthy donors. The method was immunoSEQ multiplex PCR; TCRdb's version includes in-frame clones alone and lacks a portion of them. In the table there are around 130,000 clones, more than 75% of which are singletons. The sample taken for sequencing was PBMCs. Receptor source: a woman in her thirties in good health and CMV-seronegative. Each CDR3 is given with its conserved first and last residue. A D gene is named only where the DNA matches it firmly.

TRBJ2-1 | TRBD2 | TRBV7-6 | CASSLVSGAYNEQFF | TGTGCCAGCAGCTTAGTTAGCGGGGCTTACAATGAGCAGTTCTTC
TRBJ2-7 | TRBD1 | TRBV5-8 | CASSLGQGWAYEQYF | TGTGCCAGCAGTTTGGGACAGGGGTGGGCCTACGAGCAGTACTTC
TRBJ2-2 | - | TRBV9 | CASRPPGNGELFF | TGTGCCAGCCGCCCCCCCGGGAACGGGGAGCTGTTTTTT
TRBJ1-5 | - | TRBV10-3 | CAIGDQGNQPQHF | TGTGCCATCGGGGACCAGGGGAATCAGCCCCAGCATTTT
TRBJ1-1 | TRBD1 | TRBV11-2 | CASSSYTTGETEAFF | TGTGCCAGCAGCTCCTACACGACAGGGGAGACTGAAGCTTTCTTT
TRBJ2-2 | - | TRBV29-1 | CSGGSLANTGELFF | TGCAGCGGCGGAAGTCTGGCGAACACCGGGGAGCTGTTTTTT
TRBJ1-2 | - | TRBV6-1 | CASTSDRNYGYTF | TGTGCCAGCACCTCCGACAGGAACTATGGCTACACCTTC
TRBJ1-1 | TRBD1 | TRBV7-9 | CASTDRGGTNTEAFF | TGTGCCAGCACCGACAGGGGAGGAACGAACACTGAAGCTTTCTTT
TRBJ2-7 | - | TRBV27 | CASSPRQESSYEQYF | TGTGCCAGCAGTCCTAGACAGGAGAGCTCCTACGAGCAGTACTTC
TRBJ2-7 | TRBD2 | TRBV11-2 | CASSTRTSGVRDEQYF | TGTGCCAGCAGCACCCGGACTAGCGGGGTCAGGGACGAGCAGTACTTC
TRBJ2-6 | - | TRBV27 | CASSLRRGPSGANVLTF | TGTGCCAGCAGTTTAAGGAGGGGGCCCTCTGGGGCCAACGTCCTGACTTTC